This is a list of T cell receptor beta chains from one sample in a study of T cell responses to AZD1222 COVID-19 vaccine. The assay was immunoSEQ multiplex PCR, and TCRdb's table has in-frame clones only and misses some. Counted here are some 130,000 clones, 80% to 90% occurring once; the ten biggest clones make up around 8%. The sample consisted of peripheral blood, taken on day 0 of AZD1222 vaccination. The receptors come from an adult in good health. Each CDR3 is given with its conserved first and last residue. Fields, in order: V gene, J gene, clone size, D gene, CDR3 protein, CDR3 DNA. D genes are given only for firm matches. Size is omitted from some rows. Given values are once, few, many or a class for expanded clones.

TRBV6-2/TRBV6-3,TRBJ2-7,few,TRBD2,CASSSVTSGLWEQYF,TGTGCCAGCAGTTCGGTGACTAGCGGTTTATGGGAGCAGTACTTC
TRBV19,TRBJ1-6,-,-,CASTDSLSGFYNSPLHF,TGTGCCAGTACAGACTCCCTCAGCGGGTTCTATAATTCACCCCTCCACTTT
TRBV5-1,TRBJ2-6,-,-,CASSLEVSGSGANVLTF,TGCGCCAGCAGCTTGGAGGTCTCGGGCTCTGGGGCCAACGTCCTGACTTTC
TRBV7-2,TRBJ2-7,-,TRBD1,CASSLDMGSDRAYF,TGTGCCAGCAGCTTAGACATGGGCTCCGACAGGGCCTACTTC
TRBV19,TRBJ1-5,few,-,CASSIVAGSNQPQHF,TGTGCCAGTAGTATAGTGGCAGGGTCAAATCAGCCCCAGCATTTT
TRBV6-5,TRBJ2-3,-,TRBD2,CASRGGLTDTQYF,TGTGCCAGCAGGGGAGGGCTGACAGATACGCAGTATTTT
TRBV24-1,TRBJ2-1,once,-,CATARGSSDEQFF,TGTGCCACCGCTCGGGGTAGCTCCGATGAGCAGTTCTTC
TRBV5-1,TRBJ1-2,-,-,CASSLDSTSSLYGYTF,TGCGCCAGCAGCTTGGACAGTACCTCATCCCTCTATGGCTACACCTTC
TRBV29-1,TRBJ1-4,-,TRBD1,CSALGQGAGTNEKLFF,TGCAGCGCGTTAGGACAGGGGGCCGGAACTAATGAAAAACTGTTTTTT
TRBV5-1,TRBJ1-2,-,-,CASSLDSIGGYTF,TGCGCCAGCAGCTTGGATTCCATCGGAGGCTACACCTTC
TRBV7-2,TRBJ2-5,-,TRBD1,CASSLIGTGETQYF,TGTGCCAGCAGCTTGATAGGGACAGGGGAGACCCAGTACTTC
TRBV2,TRBJ2-4,-,-,CASSEAEGNGKNIQYF,TGTGCCAGCAGTGAAGCGGAGGGAAACGGGAAAAACATTCAGTACTTC
TRBV18,TRBJ1-5,-,-,CASSPRQGGDQPQHF,TGTGCCAGCTCACCTAGGCAGGGTGGTGATCAGCCCCAGCATTTT
TRBV5-1,TRBJ2-5,-,TRBD2,CASSLFIPGLAERVTQYF,TGCGCCAGCAGCTTGTTTATTCCGGGACTAGCGGAACGGGTGACCCAGTACTTC
TRBV5-6,TRBJ2-3,-,TRBD2,CASSSRVTSGRAGRDTQYF,TGTGCCAGCAGCTCCAGGGTAACTAGCGGGAGGGCCGGGAGAGATACGCAGTATTTT
TRBV27,TRBJ1-2,-,-,CASSSGWFRGYTF,TGTGCCAGCAGTTCGGGATGGTTCAGGGGCTACACCTTC
TRBV7-8,TRBJ2-7,-,TRBD2,CASSGPRGLAAYEQYF,TGTGCCAGCAGCGGCCCGCGGGGACTAGCAGCCTACGAGCAGTACTTC
TRBV2,TRBJ1-4,-,-,CASSGVGVDGKLFF,TGTGCCAGCAGCGGGGTCGGGGTCGACGGGAAACTGTTTTTT
TRBV3-1/TRBV3-2,TRBJ1-6,-,-,CASSQGYSDNSPLHF,TGTGCCAGCAGCCAAGGGTACAGTGATAATTCACCCCTCCACTTT
TRBV7-4,TRBJ1-5,once,-,CASSLRLPQAQPQHF,TGTGCCAGCAGCCTCCGATTGCCCCAAGCTCAGCCCCAGCATTTT
TRBV6-5,TRBJ2-7,-,TRBD1,CASIPAGGNEQYF,TGTGCCAGCATTCCAGCAGGGGGCAACGAGCAGTACTTC
TRBV27,TRBJ2-7,-,-,CASSSLGYEQYF,TGTGCCAGCAGTTCGTTGGGCTACGAGCAGTACTTC
TRBV6-2/TRBV6-3,TRBJ1-5,once,-,CASSYFPRRDYQPQHF,TGTGCCAGCAGTTACTTTCCGAGAAGGGACTATCAGCCCCAGCATTTT
TRBV5-1,TRBJ2-2,-,TRBD2,CASSLVPSGRATVGELFF,TGCGCCAGCAGCTTGGTCCCTAGCGGGAGGGCCACGGTCGGGGAGCTGTTTTTT
TRBV3-1/TRBV3-2,TRBJ2-7,-,-,CASSQVGWGGRAIYEQYF,TGTGCCAGCAGCCAAGTGGGATGGGGAGGCAGGGCTATTTACGAGCAGTACTTC
TRBV5-1,TRBJ1-4,once,TRBD1,CASSLAGQGGEKLFF,TGCGCCAGCAGCTTGGCCGGACAGGGAGGGGAAAAACTGTTTTTT
TRBV6-5,TRBJ1-2,-,-,CASSYSGGRGYTF,TGTGCCAGCAGTTACTCTGGGGGTAGGGGCTACACCTTC
TRBV7-2,TRBJ2-3,once,-,CASSSELVYGTDTQYF,TGTGCCAGCAGCTCTGAACTAGTATACGGCACAGATACGCAGTATTTT
TRBV2,TRBJ1-1,-,-,CASSVGAGTEAFF,TGTGCCAGCAGTGTAGGGGCTGGGACTGAAGCTTTCTTT
TRBV25-1,TRBJ1-2,once,-,CASRKTPRTVYGYTF,TGTGCCAGCAGGAAAACCCCTCGGACGGTTTATGGCTACACCTTC
TRBV18,TRBJ2-3,-,TRBD2,CASSPPSGGREDTQYF,TGTGCCAGCTCACCGCCTAGCGGGGGCAGGGAAGATACGCAGTATTTT
TRBV7-6,TRBJ2-2,-,-,CASSLAGANTGELFF,TGTGCCAGCAGCTTAGCGGGAGCGAACACCGGGGAGCTGTTTTTT
TRBV5-1,TRBJ2-1,-,TRBD2,CASSLAVAGGYNEQFF,TGCGCCAGCAGCTTGGCCGTGGCGGGAGGGTACAATGAGCAGTTCTTC
TRBV28,TRBJ1-5,-,-,CASSLPPSWPQHF,TGTGCCAGCAGCCTCCCTCCCAGCTGGCCCCAGCATTTT
TRBV18,TRBJ1-6,once,-,CASSPEGTGSPLHF,TGTGCCAGCTCACCCGAAGGGACGGGCTCACCCCTCCACTTT
TRBV28,TRBJ2-4,once,-,CATNGAGLAKNIQYF,TGTGCCACCAATGGGGCGGGGTTAGCCAAAAACATTCAGTACTTC
TRBV9,TRBJ1-4,once,-,CASSPRGSVGEKLFF,TGTGCCAGCAGCCCCCGCGGCAGCGTGGGAGAAAAACTGTTTTTT
TRBV9,TRBJ2-1,-,-,CASGSTSSYNEQFF,TGTGCCAGCGGCTCCACCAGCTCCTACAATGAGCAGTTCTTC
TRBV12-1,TRBJ1-1,once,-,CASSFTTLNTEAFF,TGTGCCAGCAGCTTTACGACCCTGAACACTGAAGCTTTCTTT
TRBV10-1,TRBJ2-2,-,-,CASSFYSTGELFF,TGCGCCAGCAGTTTCTACAGCACCGGGGAGCTGTTTTTT
TRBV29-1,TRBJ2-7,few,TRBD1,CSVVDRVTYEQYF,TGCAGCGTGGTGGACAGGGTCACCTACGAGCAGTACTTC
TRBV7-9,TRBJ2-3,-,-,CASSFSGPGDTQYF,TGTGCCAGCAGCTTTAGCGGCCCCGGGGATACGCAGTATTTT
TRBV28,TRBJ1-1,once,-,CASSLVLTEAFF,TGTGCCAGCAGTTTAGTCCTTACTGAAGCTTTCTTT
TRBV9,TRBJ1-4,-,-,CASTQGSVDEKLFF,TGTGCCAGCACCCAGGGTAGTGTGGATGAAAAACTGTTTTTT
TRBV11-2,TRBJ2-1,-,TRBD1,CASSLGRRDRGDSYNEQFF,TGTGCCAGCAGCTTAGGAAGGAGGGACAGGGGCGACTCCTACAATGAGCAGTTCTTC
TRBV10-1,TRBJ2-1,-,-,CASSESPRGDEQFF,TGCGCCAGCAGTGAGTCCCCCCGGGGCGATGAGCAGTTCTTC
TRBV6-6,TRBJ1-1,-,-,CASSGGLTEAFF,TGTGCCAGCAGTGGGGGGTTGACTGAAGCTTTCTTT
TRBV19,TRBJ2-1,many,-,CASSLWAGSVSYNEQFF,TGTGCCAGTAGCCTTTGGGCGGGGTCGGTCTCCTACAATGAGCAGTTCTTC
TRBV2,TRBJ2-2,-,-,CASRGTGELFF,TGTGCCAGTAGGGGAACCGGGGAGCTGTTTTTT